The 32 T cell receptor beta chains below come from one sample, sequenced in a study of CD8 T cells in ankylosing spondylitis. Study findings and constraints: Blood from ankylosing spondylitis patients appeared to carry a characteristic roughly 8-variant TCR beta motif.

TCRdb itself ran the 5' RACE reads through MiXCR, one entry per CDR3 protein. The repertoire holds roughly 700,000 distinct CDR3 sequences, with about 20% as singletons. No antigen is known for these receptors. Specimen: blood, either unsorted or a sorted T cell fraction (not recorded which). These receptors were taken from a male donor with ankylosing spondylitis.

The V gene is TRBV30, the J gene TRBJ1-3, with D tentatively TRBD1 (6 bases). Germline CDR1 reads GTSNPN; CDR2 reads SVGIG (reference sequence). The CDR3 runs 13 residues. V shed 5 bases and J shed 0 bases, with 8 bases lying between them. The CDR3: CAWDRSSGNTIYF. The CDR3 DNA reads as TGTGCCTGGGACAGGAGCTCTGGAAACACCATATATTTT.

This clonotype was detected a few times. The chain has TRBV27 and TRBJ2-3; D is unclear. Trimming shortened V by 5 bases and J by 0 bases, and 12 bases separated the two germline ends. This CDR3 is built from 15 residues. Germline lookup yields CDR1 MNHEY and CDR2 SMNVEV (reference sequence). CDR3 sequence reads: CASSPWIGSTDTQYF. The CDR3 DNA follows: TGTGCCAGCAGTCCCTGGATAGGAAGCACAGATACGCAGTATTTT.

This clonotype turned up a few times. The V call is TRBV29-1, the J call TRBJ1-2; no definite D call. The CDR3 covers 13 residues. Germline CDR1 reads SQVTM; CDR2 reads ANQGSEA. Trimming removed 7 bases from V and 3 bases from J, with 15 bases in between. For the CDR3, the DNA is TGCAGCGCTGGTCCCTTAGGCGACTATGGCTACACCTTC. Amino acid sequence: CSAGPLGDYGYTF.

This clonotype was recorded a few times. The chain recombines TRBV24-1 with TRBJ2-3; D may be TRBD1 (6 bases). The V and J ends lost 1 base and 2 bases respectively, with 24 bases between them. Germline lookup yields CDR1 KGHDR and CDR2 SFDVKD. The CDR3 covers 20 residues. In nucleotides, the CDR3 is TGTGCCACCAGTGATTTTACCCACATCCGGGACAAGGAAGACACAGATACGCAGTATTTT. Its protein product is CATSDFTHIRDKEDTDTQYF.

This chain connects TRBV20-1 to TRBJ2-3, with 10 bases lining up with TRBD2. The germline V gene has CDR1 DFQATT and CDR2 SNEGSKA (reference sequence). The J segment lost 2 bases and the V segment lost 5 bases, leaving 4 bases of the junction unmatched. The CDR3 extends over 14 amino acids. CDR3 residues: CSAPLAGVTDTQYF. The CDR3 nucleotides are TGCAGTGCTCCCCTAGCGGGGGTCACAGATACGCAGTATTTT.

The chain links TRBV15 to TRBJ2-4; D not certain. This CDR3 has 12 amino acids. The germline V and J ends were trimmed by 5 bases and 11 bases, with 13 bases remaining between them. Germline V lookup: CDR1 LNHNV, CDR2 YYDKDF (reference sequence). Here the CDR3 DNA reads TGTGCCACCAGCGAACTGGGTACCGTTCAGTACTTC. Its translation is CATSELGTVQYF.

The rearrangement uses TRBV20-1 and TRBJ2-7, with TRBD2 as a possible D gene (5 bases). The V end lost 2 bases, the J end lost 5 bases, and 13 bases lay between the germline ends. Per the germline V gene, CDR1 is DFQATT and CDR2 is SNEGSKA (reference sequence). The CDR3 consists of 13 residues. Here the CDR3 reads CSARNPFGNEQYF. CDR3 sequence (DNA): TGCAGTGCTAGAAACCCTTTCGGGAACGAGCAGTACTTC.

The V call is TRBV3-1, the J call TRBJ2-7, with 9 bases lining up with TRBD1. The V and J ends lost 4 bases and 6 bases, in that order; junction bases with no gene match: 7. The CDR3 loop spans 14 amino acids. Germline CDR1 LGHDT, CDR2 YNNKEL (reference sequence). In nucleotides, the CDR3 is TGTGCCAGCAGCCGGGACAGGGTGATGGGCGAGCAGTACTTC. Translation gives CASSRDRVMGEQYF.

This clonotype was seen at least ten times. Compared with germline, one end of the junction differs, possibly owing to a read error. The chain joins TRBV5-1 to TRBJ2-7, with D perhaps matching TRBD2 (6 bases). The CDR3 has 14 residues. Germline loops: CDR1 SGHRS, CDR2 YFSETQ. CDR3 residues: CASSLAASSYEQYF. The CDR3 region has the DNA TGTGCCAGCAGCTTAGCGGCCAGCTCCTACGAGCAGTACTTC.

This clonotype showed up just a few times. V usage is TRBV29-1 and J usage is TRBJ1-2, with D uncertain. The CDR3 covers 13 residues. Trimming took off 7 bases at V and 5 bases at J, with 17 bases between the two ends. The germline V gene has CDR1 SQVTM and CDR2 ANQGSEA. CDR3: CSASNPVDYGYTF. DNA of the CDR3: TGCAGCGCCTCGAACCCGGTGGATTATGGCTACACCTTC.

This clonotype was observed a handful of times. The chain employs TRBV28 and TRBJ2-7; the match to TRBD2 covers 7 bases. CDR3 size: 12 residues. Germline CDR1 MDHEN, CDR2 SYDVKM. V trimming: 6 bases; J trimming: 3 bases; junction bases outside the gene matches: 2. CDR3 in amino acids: CASRGGFYEQYF. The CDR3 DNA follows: TGTGCCAGCAGGGGAGGGTTCTACGAGCAGTACTTC.

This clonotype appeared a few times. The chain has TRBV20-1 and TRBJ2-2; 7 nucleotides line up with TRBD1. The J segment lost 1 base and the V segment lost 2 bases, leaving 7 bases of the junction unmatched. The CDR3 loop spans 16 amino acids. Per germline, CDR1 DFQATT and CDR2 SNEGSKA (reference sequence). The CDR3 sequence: CSARLRDRLNTGELFF. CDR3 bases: TGCAGTGCTAGACTCCGGGACAGACTGAACACCGGGGAGCTGTTTTTT.

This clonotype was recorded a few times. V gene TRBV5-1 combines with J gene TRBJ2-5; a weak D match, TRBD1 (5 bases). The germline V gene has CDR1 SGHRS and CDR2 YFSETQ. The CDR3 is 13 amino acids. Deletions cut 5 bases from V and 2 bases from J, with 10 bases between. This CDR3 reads CASRQGPQETQYF. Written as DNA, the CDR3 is TGCGCCAGCAGGCAGGGCCCTCAAGAGACCCAGTACTTC.

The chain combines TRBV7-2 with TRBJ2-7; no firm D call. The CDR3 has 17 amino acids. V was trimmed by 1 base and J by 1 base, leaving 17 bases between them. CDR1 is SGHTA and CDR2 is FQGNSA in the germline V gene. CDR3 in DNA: TGTGCCAGCAGCTTAGAGCCACGAAATACACTTTCCTACGAGCAGTACTTC. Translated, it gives CASSLEPRNTLSYEQYF.

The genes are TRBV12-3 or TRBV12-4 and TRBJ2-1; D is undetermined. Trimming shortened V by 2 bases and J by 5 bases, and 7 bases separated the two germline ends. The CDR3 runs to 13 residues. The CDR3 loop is CASSLRIHNEQFF. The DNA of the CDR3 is TGTGCCAGCAGTTTACGTATCCACAATGAGCAGTTCTTC.

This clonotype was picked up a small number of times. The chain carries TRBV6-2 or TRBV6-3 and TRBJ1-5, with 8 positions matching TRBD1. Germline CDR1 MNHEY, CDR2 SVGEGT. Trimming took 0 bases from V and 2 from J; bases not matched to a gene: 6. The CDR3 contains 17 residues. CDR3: CASSYSRTGKGNQPQHF. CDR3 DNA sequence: TGTGCCAGCAGTTACTCCAGGACAGGGAAGGGCAATCAGCCCCAGCATTTT.

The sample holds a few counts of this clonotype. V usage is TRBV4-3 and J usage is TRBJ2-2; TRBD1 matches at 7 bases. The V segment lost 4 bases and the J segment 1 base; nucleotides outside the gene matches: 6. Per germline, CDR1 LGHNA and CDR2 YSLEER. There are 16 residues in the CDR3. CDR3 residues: CASSLGTEGNTGELFF. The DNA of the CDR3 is TGCGCCAGCAGCCTCGGGACAGAAGGGAACACCGGGGAGCTGTTTTTT.

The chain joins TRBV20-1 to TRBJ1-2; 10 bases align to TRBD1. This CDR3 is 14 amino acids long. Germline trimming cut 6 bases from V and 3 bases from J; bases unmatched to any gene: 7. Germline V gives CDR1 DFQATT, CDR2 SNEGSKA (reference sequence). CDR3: CSALDRGVDYGYTF. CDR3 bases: TGCAGTGCCCTGGACAGGGGGGTAGACTATGGCTACACCTTC.

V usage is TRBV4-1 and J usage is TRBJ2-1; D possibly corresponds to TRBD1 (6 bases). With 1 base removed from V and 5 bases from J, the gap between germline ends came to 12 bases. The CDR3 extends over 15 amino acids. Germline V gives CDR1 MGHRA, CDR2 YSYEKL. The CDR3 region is CASSQVQGPDNEQFF. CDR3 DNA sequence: TGCGCCAGCAGCCAAGTACAGGGACCCGACAATGAGCAGTTCTTC.

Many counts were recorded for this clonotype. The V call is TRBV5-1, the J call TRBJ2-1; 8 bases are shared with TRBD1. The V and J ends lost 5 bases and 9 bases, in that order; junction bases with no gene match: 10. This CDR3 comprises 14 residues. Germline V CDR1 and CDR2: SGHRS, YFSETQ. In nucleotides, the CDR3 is TGCGCCAGCAGTCCACAGGGGGTCAGAGGTGAGCAGTTCTTC. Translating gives CASSPQGVRGEQFF.

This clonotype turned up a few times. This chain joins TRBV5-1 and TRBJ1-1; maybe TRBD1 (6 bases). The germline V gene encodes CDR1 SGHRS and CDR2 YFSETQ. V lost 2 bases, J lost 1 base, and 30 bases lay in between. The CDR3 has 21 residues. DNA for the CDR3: TGCGCCAGCAGCTTTGGAAGTGGAGGGGGGTTGGGTGGAAAAAGGAACACTGAAGCTTTCTTT. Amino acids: CASSFGSGGGLGGKRNTEAFF.

Here the CDR3 reads CASSLWAGGYEQYF. The CDR3 DNA reads as TGTGCCAGCAGCCTATGGGCGGGAGGTTACGAGCAGTACTTC. J is TRBJ2-7 and V is TRBV3-1, with 8 bases aligning to TRBD2. Looked up from germline, CDR1 is LGHDT and CDR2 is YNNKEL (reference sequence). V was pared by 4 bases and J by 4 bases, with 6 bases of the junction left unmatched. The CDR3 has 14 amino acids.

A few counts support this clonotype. CDR3 residues: CASRQPRTGEDNYGYTF. As DNA, the CDR3 is TGTGCCAGCAGACAGCCCCGGACAGGGGAGGATAACTATGGCTACACCTTC. The chain joins TRBV12-3 or TRBV12-4 to TRBJ1-2; 9 nucleotides match TRBD1. V trimming: 6 bases; J trimming: 1 base; junction bases outside the gene matches: 12. The CDR3 extends over 17 amino acids.

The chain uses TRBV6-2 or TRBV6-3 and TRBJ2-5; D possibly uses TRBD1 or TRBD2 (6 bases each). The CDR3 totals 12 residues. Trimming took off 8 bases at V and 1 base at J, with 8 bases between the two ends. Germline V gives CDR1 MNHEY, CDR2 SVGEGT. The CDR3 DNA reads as TGTGCCAGCCGGGGGCCCCAAGAGACCCAGTACTTC. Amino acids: CASRGPQETQYF.

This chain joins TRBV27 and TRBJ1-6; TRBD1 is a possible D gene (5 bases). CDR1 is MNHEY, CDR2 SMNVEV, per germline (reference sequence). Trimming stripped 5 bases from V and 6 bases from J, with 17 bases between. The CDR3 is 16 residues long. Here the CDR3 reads CASSKTSGTGNSPLHF. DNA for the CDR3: TGTGCCAGCAGTAAAACGTCCGGGACGGGTAATTCACCCCTCCACTTT.

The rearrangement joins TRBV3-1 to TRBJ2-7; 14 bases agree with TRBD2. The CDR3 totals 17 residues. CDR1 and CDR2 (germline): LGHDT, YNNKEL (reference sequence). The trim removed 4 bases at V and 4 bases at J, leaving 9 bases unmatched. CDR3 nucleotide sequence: TGTGCCAGCAGCCTGGGGACTAGCGGGGGAAACCGTTACGAGCAGTACTTC. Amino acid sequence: CASSLGTSGGNRYEQYF.

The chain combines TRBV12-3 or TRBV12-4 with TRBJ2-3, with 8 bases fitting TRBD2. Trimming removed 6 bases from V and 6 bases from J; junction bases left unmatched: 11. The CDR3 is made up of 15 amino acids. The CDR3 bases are TGTGCCAGCAGCATAAGCGGGGGCCCCCTGGATACGCAGTATTTT. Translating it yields CASSISGGPLDTQYF.

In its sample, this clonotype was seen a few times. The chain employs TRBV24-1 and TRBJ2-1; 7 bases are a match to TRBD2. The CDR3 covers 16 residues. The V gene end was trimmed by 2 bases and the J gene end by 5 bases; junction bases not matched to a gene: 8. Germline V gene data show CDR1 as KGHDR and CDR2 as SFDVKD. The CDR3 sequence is CATSDSGGGPNNEQFF. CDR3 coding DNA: TGTGCCACCAGTGATTCTGGGGGGGGACCTAACAATGAGCAGTTCTTC.

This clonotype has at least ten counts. The CDR3: CASSLGRGASTEAFF. The CDR3 DNA reads TGCGCCAGCAGCTTGGGTCGGGGGGCTAGCACTGAAGCTTTCTTT. J is TRBJ1-1 and V is TRBV5-1, with D perhaps matching TRBD1 (6 bases). CDR3 length equals 15 residues. V shed 0 bases and J shed 4 bases, with 13 bases lying between them. Germline CDR1 SGHRS, CDR2 YFSETQ.

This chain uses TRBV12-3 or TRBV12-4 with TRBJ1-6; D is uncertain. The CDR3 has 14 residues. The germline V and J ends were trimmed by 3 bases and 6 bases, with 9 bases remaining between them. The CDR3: CASSFRQTNSPLHF. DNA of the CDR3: TGTGCCAGCAGTTTCCGGCAGACTAATTCACCCCTCCACTTT.

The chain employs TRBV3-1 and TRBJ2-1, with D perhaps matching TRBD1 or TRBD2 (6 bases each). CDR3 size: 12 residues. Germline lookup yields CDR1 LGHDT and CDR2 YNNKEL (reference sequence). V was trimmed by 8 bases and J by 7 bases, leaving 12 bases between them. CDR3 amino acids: CASRWRGNEQFF. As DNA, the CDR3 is TGTGCCAGCCGATGGAGGGGGAATGAGCAGTTCTTC.

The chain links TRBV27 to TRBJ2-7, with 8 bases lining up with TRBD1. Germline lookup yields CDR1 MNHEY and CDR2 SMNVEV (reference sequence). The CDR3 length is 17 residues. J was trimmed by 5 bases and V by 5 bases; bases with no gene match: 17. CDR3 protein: CASSGRSIGQGIHEQYF. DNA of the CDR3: TGTGCCAGCAGTGGAAGATCCATAGGACAGGGAATCCACGAGCAGTACTTC.